This T cell receptor beta chain was sequenced in a study of blood T cell repertoires in COVID-19. The wider study: Material from acute and convalescent COVID-19 was sourced from the United States, Italy and Spain. Sample material is recorded as cDNA or gDNA derived from T cells, B-cell-depleted T cells, or PBMCs.

Source study methods: Estimated nucleated cell counts came from reference gene primer amplification. Libraries were prepared by immunoSEQ multiplex PCR; TCRdb keeps only in-frame clonotypes and omits some of them. V, J and clone size are those of that table, while D and trimming were read from the DNA. The table has 150,000 to 180,000 clones, around 84% seen once. CDR1 is LNHDA, CDR2 SQIVND, per germline (reference sequence). This CDR3 is built from 14 residues. Trimming at V came to 3 bases and at J to 6 bases, leaving 4 bases not matched to a gene. The receptor was derived from a man older than 75 with acute or convalescent COVID-19. What was sequenced was peripheral blood. The V call is TRBV19, the J call TRBJ1-5, with 8 bases identical to TRBD1. The CDR3 DNA reads TGTGCCAGTAGTATCCGACAGGGGAGTCAGCCCCAGCATTTT. This encodes CASSIRQGSQPQHF.